Listed below are T cell receptor beta chains from one sample, sequenced in a study of regulatory T cells in long-lasting Graves disease. TCRdb redid the calling of the multiplex PCR reads with MiXCR, one entry per CDR3 protein. The sample lists fewer than 650,000 distinct CDR3 sequences, about 16% occurring once. These data were also reused for a study on T cells in Graves' hyperthyroidism and ophthalmopathy.

This specimen consisted of peripheral blood mononuclear cells (PBMCs), obtained at new diagnosis, from a patient treated with antithyroid drugs. Source of these receptors: a man younger than 35 with Graves disease. Both conserved end residues are part of each CDR3. D genes are given only for firm matches. Some rows mark clone size as missing; the rest say once, few, many or name a class of expanded clone.

clone_size	d_call	j_call	v_call	cdr3_aa	cdr3_nt
.	.	TRBJ1-2	TRBV7-2	CASSLGPEVPRFAF	TGTGCCAGCAGCTTAGGGCCAGAAGTTCCCCGGTTCGCCTTC
few	.	TRBJ2-7	TRBV28	CASSPRRGLGSYEQYF	TGTGCCAGCAGCCCCCGCCGGGGGCTGGGATCCTACGAGCAGTACTTC
.	.	TRBJ2-7	TRBV7-2	CASSLDAGAYEQYF	TGTGCCAGCAGCTTAGATGCAGGTGCCTACGAGCAGTACTTC
.	TRBD2	TRBJ2-1	TRBV27	CASTGSGGTLYNEQFF	TGTGCCAGCACCGGATCGGGGGGGACGCTATACAATGAGCAGTTCTTC
few	.	TRBJ1-4	TRBV5-1	CASSLTGREANEKLFF	TGCGCCAGCAGCTTGACTGGCAGGGAGGCGAATGAAAAACTGTTTTTT
.	TRBD1	TRBJ2-7	TRBV7-9	CASSGGTGPYEQYF	TGTGCCAGCAGCGGCGGGACAGGTCCCTACGAGCAGTACTTC
.	TRBD2	TRBJ2-1	TRBV20-1	CSAESGTIYNEQFF	TGCAGTGCGGAAAGCGGGACTATCTACAATGAGCAGTTCTTC
many	TRBD2	TRBJ2-1	TRBV7-3	CASSSRTSGKQFF	TGTGCCAGCAGCTCGCGGACTAGCGGGAAGCAGTTCTTC
.	.	TRBJ1-1	TRBV10-1	CASSKPAFF	TGCGCCAGCAGTAAACCCGCTTTCTTT
.	.	TRBJ1-1	TRBV4-2	CASSLKGGMVGTEAFF	TGTGCCAGCAGCCTCAAAGGGGGGATGGTGGGGACTGAAGCTTTCTTT
many	TRBD1	TRBJ2-7	TRBV27	CASSFQGEGYEQYF	TGTGCCAGCAGTTTTCAGGGGGAAGGCTACGAGCAGTACTTC
.	TRBD1	TRBJ1-5	TRBV6-1	CASSITGGAGQPQHF	TGTGCCAGCAGCATCACAGGGGGCGCAGGGCAGCCCCAGCATTTT
many	.	TRBJ2-1	TRBV12-3/TRBV12-4	CASSLTGVYNEQFF	TGTGCCAGCAGTTTAACGGGAGTTTACAATGAGCAGTTCTTC
.	.	TRBJ2-4	TRBV7-2	CASSLLGRAKNIQYF	TGTGCCAGCAGCCTCCTCGGACGGGCCAAAAACATTCAGTACTTC
few	.	TRBJ1-1	TRBV20-1	CSARAEEKGNTEAFF	TGCAGTGCTAGAGCCGAGGAAAAGGGCAACACTGAAGCTTTCTTT
many	.	TRBJ1-1	TRBV16	CASTPGRFNTEAFF	TGTGCCAGCACCCCAGGGAGATTCAACACTGAAGCTTTCTTT
few	TRBD2	TRBJ2-5	TRBV6-9	CASSYSRVGLALGETQYF	TGTGCCAGCAGTTACTCAAGGGTCGGACTAGCCTTGGGAGAGACCCAGTACTTC
.	TRBD1	TRBJ1-6	TRBV12-3/TRBV12-4	CASRGGQGSSPLHF	TGTGCCAGCAGGGGCGGACAGGGGAGTTCACCCCTCCACTTT
many	.	TRBJ1-1	TRBV28	CASSLVESGTEAFF	TGTGCCAGCAGTTTGGTGGAATCGGGCACTGAAGCTTTCTTT
many	TRBD2	TRBJ2-1	TRBV6-2/TRBV6-3	CASSWTRYNEQFF	TGTGCCAGCAGTTGGACTAGGTACAATGAGCAGTTCTTC
many	.	TRBJ1-5	TRBV24-1	CATSDLGRTVPQHF	TGTGCCACCAGTGACTTGGGACGAACAGTACCCCAGCATTTT
.	TRBD2	TRBJ2-1	TRBV7-9	CASSLPSGGETGHEQFF	TGTGCCAGCAGCTTACCTAGCGGGGGAGAAACGGGGCATGAGCAGTTCTTC
.	TRBD2	TRBJ2-1	TRBV9	CASSVSPRDYLNEQFF	TGTGCCAGCAGCGTATCGCCGAGGGACTACTTAAATGAGCAGTTCTTC
.	TRBD1	TRBJ2-7	TRBV18	CASSPDRGSDEQYF	TGTGCCAGCTCACCAGACAGGGGGTCGGACGAGCAGTACTTC
few	TRBD2	TRBJ2-1	TRBV27	CASSLSPGLAVPQFF	TGTGCCAGCAGTTTATCTCCGGGACTAGCGGTACCACAGTTCTTC
many	.	TRBJ1-5	TRBV20-1	CSARDSKGNQPQHF	TGCAGTGCTAGAGATTCCAAAGGCAATCAGCCCCAGCATTTT
many	.	TRBJ1-1	TRBV30	CAWREQGHTEAFF	TGTGCCTGGAGAGAACAGGGTCACACTGAAGCTTTCTTT
many	TRBD2	TRBJ2-7	TRBV13	CASSAQGLAYEQYF	TGTGCCAGCAGCGCTCAAGGACTAGCTTACGAGCAGTACTTC
many	.	TRBJ1-1	TRBV14	CASSPKKTTVMNTEAFF	TGTGCCAGCAGCCCAAAAAAGACGACAGTCATGAACACTGAAGCTTTCTTT
many	.	TRBJ2-3	TRBV7-2	CASSLVEVVGSADTQYF	TGTGCCAGCAGCTTAGTCGAAGTCGTCGGTAGCGCAGATACGCAGTATTTT
many	.	TRBJ2-3	TRBV6-2/TRBV6-3	CASGEQRWGTDTQYF	TGTGCCAGCGGCGAACAGCGGTGGGGCACAGATACGCAGTATTTT
many	.	TRBJ2-7	TRBV30	CAWSVRLVSYEQYF	TGTGCCTGGAGTGTACGGCTAGTGTCATACGAGCAGTACTTC
many	TRBD2	TRBJ2-3	TRBV6-2/TRBV6-3	CASSYTLAGALTDTQYF	TGTGCCAGCAGTTATACGTTAGCGGGAGCCCTGACAGATACGCAGTATTTT
many	TRBD2	TRBJ2-1	TRBV7-3	CASSLSRGDYNEQFF	TGTGCCAGCAGCTTATCTCGGGGGGACTACAATGAGCAGTTCTTC
many	TRBD1	TRBJ1-3	TRBV7-8	CASSPRTGSGNTIYF	TGTGCCAGCAGCCCCCGGACAGGATCAGGAAACACCATATATTTT
many	TRBD2	TRBJ2-5	TRBV6-1	CASRPFVAGGLETQYF	TGTGCCAGCAGACCCTTTGTAGCGGGCGGCTTGGAGACCCAGTACTTC
few	TRBD1	TRBJ1-2	TRBV4-1	CASSRTGYEGYTF	TGCGCCAGCAGCCGGACAGGGTACGAGGGCTACACCTTC
many	TRBD2	TRBJ2-7	TRBV3-1	CASSTASGRVEQYF	TGTGCCAGCTCCACCGCGAGCGGGAGGGTCGAGCAGTACTTC